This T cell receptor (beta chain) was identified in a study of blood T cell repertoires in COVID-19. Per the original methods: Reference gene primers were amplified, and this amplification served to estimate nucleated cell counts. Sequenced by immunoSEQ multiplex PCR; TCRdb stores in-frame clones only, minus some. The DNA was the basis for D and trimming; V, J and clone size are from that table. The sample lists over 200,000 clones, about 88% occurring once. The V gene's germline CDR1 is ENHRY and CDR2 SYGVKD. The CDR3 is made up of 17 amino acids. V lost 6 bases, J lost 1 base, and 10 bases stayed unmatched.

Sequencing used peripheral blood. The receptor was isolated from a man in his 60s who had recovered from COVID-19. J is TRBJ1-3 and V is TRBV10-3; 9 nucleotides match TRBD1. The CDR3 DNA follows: TGTGCCATCAGCGACCGGGGACAGGGCTGGTCTGGAAACACCATATATTTT. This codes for CAISDRGQGWSGNTIYF.